Below are 10 T cell receptor beta chains sequenced from a single sample in a study of cytomegalovirus exposure and HLA in healthy donors. Primers: 60 Vbeta forward and 13 Jbeta reverse. Assay: immunoSEQ multiplex PCR; the TCRdb copy retains only in-frame clones and omits some. The sample includes fewer than 100,000 clones, under 85% seen only once; the top ten take about 2%. Input material: PBMCs. The source of these receptors is a man in his forties or fifties in good health and CMV-seronegative.

The V gene is TRBV6-1, the J gene TRBJ2-7; 8 bases are shared with TRBD1. The CDR3 consists of 16 residues. After removal of 4 bases from V and 4 bases from J, the junction contained 12 bases not matched to a gene. Germline V gene data show CDR1 as MNHNS and CDR2 as SASEGT. CDR3 in amino acids: CASSAATGTGSYEQYF. CDR3 in DNA: TGTGCCAGCAGTGCTGCAACCGGGACAGGAAGTTACGAGCAGTACTTC.

This chain joins TRBV2 and TRBJ2-3, with 7 bases that match TRBD2. V gave up 7 bases and J gave up 4 bases; unmatched junction bases: 14. Germline-derived CDR1 and CDR2 are SNHLY and FYNNEI. The CDR3 is 16 residues long. CDR3 sequence (DNA): TGTGCCAGCACCCCGGATCGCCAGCGGGGTGCAGATACGCAGTATTTT. It is translated as CASTPDRQRGADTQYF.

The CDR3 protein is CASSRGLRGYEQFF. CDR3 sequence (DNA): TGTGCCAGCTCACGTGGACTCCGAGGGTATGAGCAGTTCTTC. This chain connects TRBV7-2 to TRBJ2-1; TRBD2 is a possible D gene (5 bases). The V gene's germline CDR1 is SGHTA and CDR2 FQGNSA. The CDR3 runs 14 residues. V dropped 8 bases and J dropped 8 bases, with 19 bases sitting between them.

The chain couples TRBV6-5 to TRBJ2-3; D gene ambiguous. Germline lookup yields CDR1 MNHEY and CDR2 SVGAGI. V lost 6 bases to trimming and J lost 2 bases, with 9 bases between them. CDR3 length: 13 residues. The CDR3 coding sequence is TGTGCCAGCAGGGAGCAGTTCACAGATACGCAGTATTTT. This encodes CASREQFTDTQYF.

On this clone: Compared with germline, one end of the junction differs, possibly owing to a read error. The rearrangement uses TRBV7-9 and TRBJ2-5, with 7 positions matching TRBD1. The CDR3 has 11 residues. Germline CDR1 SEHNR, CDR2 FQNEAQ (reference sequence). CDR3 region: CSSSPGGTQYF. DNA for the CDR3: TGTTCCAGCAGCCCAGGGGGGACCCAGTACTTC.

The chain links TRBV4-1 to TRBJ2-4; possible D gene TRBD2, 5 bases. The length of the CDR3 is 16 residues. Trimming cost V 3 bases and J 11 bases, with 23 bases left between them. Germline V gene sequence: CDR1 MGHRA, CDR2 YSYEKL. The CDR3 bases are TGCGCCAGCAGCCAGACACCGGTTGGAGGCACAGTATTTCAGTACTTC. Its translation is CASSQTPVGGTVFQYF.

The chain uses TRBV6-5 and TRBJ2-5; tentative D call: TRBD1 (5 bases). The germline gives CDR1 MNHEY, CDR2 SVGAGI. V was shortened by 2 bases and J by 2 bases, with 6 bases between the two germline ends. The CDR3 covers 13 residues. The CDR3 loop reads CASSYNRQETQYF. The CDR3 nucleotides are TGTGCCAGCAGTTACAACAGGCAAGAGACCCAGTACTTC.

This clone appeared a few times. The genes are TRBV18 and TRBJ1-4; 9 bases match TRBD1. CDR1 and CDR2 from the germline V gene are KGHSH and LQKENI. This CDR3 comprises 16 residues. V gave up 3 bases and J gave up 7 bases; unmatched junction bases: 9. CDR3 residues: CASSPRSGTGPEKLFF. The CDR3 DNA sequence: TGTGCCAGCTCACCCCGGTCCGGGACAGGGCCTGAAAAACTGTTTTTT.

This chain links TRBV30 with TRBJ1-2; possible D gene TRBD1, 6 bases. The length of the CDR3 is 15 residues. V was pared by 2 bases and J by 1 base, with 14 bases between. Germline V gene data show CDR1 as GTSNPN and CDR2 as SVGIG (reference sequence). DNA for the CDR3: TGTGCCTGGAGTTACGGACAGCTTTTTAACTATGGCTACACCTTC. Amino acids: CAWSYGQLFNYGYTF.

In the case of this clone: At one end, the junction sequence differs from germline, possibly due to a read error. The chain combines TRBV23-1 with TRBJ1-2; the match to TRBD1 covers 11 bases. TRBV23-1 is known as an ORF, though its function is uncertain. The CDR3 has 15 amino acids. The CDR3 spells CASRRDRGSGYGHTF. CDR3 sequence (DNA): TGCGCCAGCAGGAGGGACAGGGGGAGTGGCTATGGCCACACCTTC.